This T cell receptor beta chain was recorded in a study of cytomegalovirus exposure and HLA in healthy donors. Turning to the study itself: In a previous analysis, around 120 million unique TCR beta sequences were found from some 200 million T cells.

The germline V gene has CDR1 MNHNY and CDR2 SVGAGI (reference sequence). The CDR3 runs to 15 residues. V lost 6 bases and J 4 bases, leaving 17 bases between the germline ends. General observations from the study: The authors enumerated under 200 TCR beta chains as linked to cytomegalovirus.

A multiplex PCR was run with 60 Vbeta primers and 13 Jbeta primers. The assay was immunoSEQ multiplex PCR, and TCRdb's table has in-frame clones only and misses some. Here the sample spans 150,000 to 200,000 clones, roughly four fifths being singletons. As regards this clone: What it binds is unknown.

The sequence was obtained from a girl aged 2-10 years in good health and CMV-seropositive. The specimen sequenced was PBMCs. The rearrangement joins TRBV6-6 to TRBJ2-3; D is perhaps TRBD2 (5 bases). The CDR3 here is CASSPRRLDADTQYF. Here the CDR3 DNA reads TGTGCCAGCAGCCCCCGGAGGCTAGATGCAGATACGCAGTATTTT.